Listed here are 24 T cell receptor beta chains from one sample, sequenced in a study of cytomegalovirus exposure and HLA in healthy donors. The PCR was carried out with 60 Vbeta primers and 13 Jbeta primers. Only in-frame clones appear in the TCRdb table, and some are missing; sequencing was by immunoSEQ multiplex PCR. The profile shows roughly 130,000 clones, 80% of them singletons. The sample taken for sequencing was PBMCs. These receptors were taken from a man between 25 and 39 years old in good health and CMV-seronegative.

The CDR3 nucleotides read TGTGCCAGCAGCTCGACTAGCGGGAGCTACGAGCAGTACTTC. Translation gives CASSSTSGSYEQYF. The J gene is TRBJ2-7, the V gene TRBV7-2, with TRBD2 identical over 12 bases. Unmatched junction bases numbered 1, after V lost 4 bases and J lost 3 bases. The CDR3 spans 14 residues. From germline, CDR1 is SGHTA and CDR2 FQGNSA.

This chain uses TRBV7-9 with TRBJ1-2; D unresolved. The CDR3 contains 14 residues. From germline, CDR1 is SEHNR and CDR2 FQNEAQ (reference sequence). V dropped 8 bases and J dropped 3 bases, with 16 bases sitting between them. In nucleotides, the CDR3 is TGTGCCAGCCTTTCGAGCCGCGAGTACTATGGCTACACCTTC. It encodes CASLSSREYYGYTF.

J is TRBJ1-5 and V is TRBV19, with 7 bases that match TRBD1. From germline, CDR1 is LNHDA and CDR2 SQIVND (reference sequence). The J segment lost 6 bases and the V segment lost 7 bases, leaving 9 bases of the junction unmatched. The length of the CDR3 is 14 residues. The CDR3 here is CASKLQGLLQPQHF. CDR3 coding DNA: TGTGCCAGTAAGTTACAGGGGCTACTTCAGCCCCAGCATTTT.

This clone was seen more than once but under ten times. The chain links TRBV6-5 to TRBJ1-4, with 11 bases fitting TRBD1. This CDR3 contains 15 residues. The trim removed 0 bases at V and 7 bases at J, leaving 1 base unmatched. Germline V gives CDR1 MNHEY, CDR2 SVGAGI. DNA for the CDR3: TGTGCCAGCAGTTACTCCGGGACAGGGGGTGAAAAACTGTTTTTT. This translates into CASSYSGTGGEKLFF.

The CDR3 here is CASSLITTDTQYF. The CDR3 coding sequence is TGCGCCAGCAGCTTGATTACAACAGATACGCAGTATTTT. The chain has TRBV5-1 and TRBJ2-3; D unresolved. The CDR3 loop spans 13 amino acids. V lost 1 base to trimming and J lost 3 bases, with 6 bases between them. CDR1 and CDR2 (germline): SGHRS, YFSETQ.

The V call is TRBV7-2, the J call TRBJ2-7; TRBD2 matches at 12 bases. Germline V gives CDR1 SGHTA, CDR2 FQGNSA. After removal of 0 bases from V and 6 bases from J, the junction contained 6 bases not matched to a gene. The length of the CDR3 is 16 residues. This CDR3 is CASSLALAGGLSEQYF. The CDR3 DNA reads as TGTGCCAGCAGCTTAGCGCTAGCGGGAGGGCTTAGCGAGCAGTACTTC.

Concerning this clone: Germline and junction disagree at one end, which may indicate a read error. The V call is TRBV5-6, the J call TRBJ2-7; 10 bases align to TRBD1. This CDR3 spans 15 amino acids. Germline CDR1 and CDR2: SGHDT and YYEEEE. This CDR3 is CASSLGQGLWYEQYF. As DNA, the CDR3 is TGTGCCAGCAGTTTGGGACAGGGGCTTTGGTACGAGCAGTACTTC.

This clone has a handful of counts. The V and J genes are TRBV21-1 and TRBJ2-7; the table's D gene call, TRBD1, was not cross checked with the DNA. TRBV21-1 constitutes a pseudogene. CDR3 length equals 15 residues. The CDR3 is CASSATGQGNYEQYF. CDR3 in DNA: TGTGCCAGCAGCGCAACGGGACAGGGCAACTACGAGCAGTACTTC.

The CDR3 is CASSYGQVEGTEAFF. CDR3 nucleotides: TGTGCCAGCAGTTACGGGCAGGTAGAGGGCACTGAAGCTTTCTTT. The chain carries TRBV6-5 and TRBJ1-1; no clear D. With 2 bases removed from V and 4 bases from J, the gap between germline ends came to 14 bases. Germline CDR1 reads MNHEY; CDR2 reads SVGAGI. The CDR3 extends over 15 amino acids.

This chain connects TRBV2 to TRBJ1-1, with no clear D. V lost 5 bases, J lost 6 bases, and 10 bases lay in between. This CDR3 has 12 amino acids. Germline loops: CDR1 SNHLY, CDR2 FYNNEI. The CDR3 sequence: CASSYSGPEAFF. In DNA, the CDR3 is TGTGCCAGCAGTTACAGCGGACCTGAAGCTTTCTTT.

The chain has TRBV7-9 and TRBJ2-1; no firm D call. The germline V gene encodes CDR1 SEHNR and CDR2 FQNEAQ (reference sequence). Trimming removed 6 bases at V and 3 bases at J, with 15 bases between. CDR3 length: 15 amino acids. The CDR3 nucleotides read TGTGCCAGCAGTCAGAGCTGGGCCTACTACAATGAGCAGTTCTTC. Translating it yields CASSQSWAYYNEQFF.

Remarks on this clone: As the CDR3 is not closed by the conserved phenylalanine or tryptophan, this likely results from a read error. The V call is TRBV6-5, the J call TRBJ2-2; 10 nucleotides line up with TRBD2. CDR3 length: 15 residues. Germline CDR1 MNHEY, CDR2 SVGAGI. The V and J ends lost 7 bases and 5 bases, in that order; junction bases with no gene match: 7. CDR3 sequence reads: CASTIAGGGTGELFS. CDR3 sequence (DNA): TGTGCCAGCACTATAGCGGGAGGAGGGACCGGGGAGCTGTTTTCT.

This clone was seen a few times. This chain joins TRBV28 and TRBJ1-2; the D is unclear. The CDR3 loop spans 12 amino acids. Deletions cut 7 bases from V and 2 bases from J, with 8 bases between. Germline V CDR1 and CDR2: MDHEN, SYDVKM. CDR3: CASTSGNYGYTF. The CDR3, as DNA: TGTGCCAGCACAAGCGGAAACTATGGCTACACCTTC.

The gene calls are TRBV29-1 and TRBJ2-3; 9 nucleotides align to TRBD2. The CDR3 extends over 14 amino acids. CDR1 and CDR2 (germline): SQVTM, ANQGSEA. V shed 3 bases and J 6 bases; nucleotides not matched to a gene: 7. CDR3 DNA sequence: TGCAGCGTTGAGGGCGGGAGGGCGGGGGATACGCAGTATTTT. It yields the protein CSVEGGRAGDTQYF.

V usage is TRBV25-1 and J usage is TRBJ2-2, with D possibly TRBD1 on 6 matching bases. Germline V gene sequence: CDR1 MGHDK, CDR2 SYGVNS. Trimming pared 2 bases from V and 5 bases from J, leaving 15 bases between. This CDR3 comprises 16 residues. CDR3: CASSEKSGGGTGELFF. As DNA, the CDR3 is TGTGCCAGCAGTGAAAAATCTGGGGGCGGGACCGGGGAGCTGTTTTTT.

The CDR3 spells CASSRDLDYEQYF. CDR3 sequence (DNA): TGTGCCAGCAGCCGGGACTTGGACTACGAGCAGTACTTC. The chain joins TRBV21-1 to TRBJ2-7; the listed D gene, TRBD2, was not tested against the DNA. TRBV21-1 is deemed a pseudogene. This CDR3 has 13 residues.

The CDR3 DNA follows: TGTGCCAGCAGTTTAAGGGGTGGGGCTATCAATGAGCAGTTCTTC. Its protein is CASSLRGGAINEQFF. The gene calls are TRBV27 and TRBJ2-1; a weak D match, TRBD1 (5 bases). This CDR3 is 15 amino acids long. CDR1 MNHEY and CDR2 SMNVEV come from the germline V gene (reference sequence). Trimming pared 2 bases from V and 6 bases from J, leaving 14 bases between.

The rearrangement links TRBV7-2 to TRBJ1-2; the match to TRBD1 covers 12 bases. This CDR3 contains 16 residues. Germline V gene lookup returns CDR1 SGHTA and CDR2 FQGNSA. Trimming at V came to 5 bases and at J to 8 bases, leaving 12 bases not matched to a gene. The CDR3 is CASSPAGTGGAEGYTF. DNA of the CDR3: TGTGCCAGCAGCCCCGCCGGGACAGGGGGCGCAGAAGGCTACACCTTC.

The chain links TRBV9 to TRBJ1-2; no clear D. V shed 0 bases and J shed 3 bases, with 21 bases lying between them. CDR1 and CDR2 (germline): SGDLS, YYNGEE. This CDR3 is built from 18 residues. CDR3 bases: TGTGCCAGCAGCGTAGATGGGAGGTATAATCATGCGGACTATGGCTACACCTTC. Its protein is CASSVDGRYNHADYGYTF.

This chain uses TRBV6-6 with TRBJ1-1; 9 nucleotides match TRBD1. CDR3 length equals 15 residues. After removal of 5 bases from V and 5 bases from J, the junction contained 9 bases not matched to a gene. CDR1 MNHNY and CDR2 SVGAGI come from the germline V gene (reference sequence). The CDR3 sequence is CASSPGQGQGTEAFF. The CDR3 DNA reads TGTGCCAGCAGTCCGGGACAGGGTCAGGGGACTGAAGCTTTCTTT.

The chain carries TRBV14 and TRBJ2-7; 9 bases are shared with TRBD1. V lost 3 bases and J lost 6; bases outside the gene matches: 9. The CDR3 consists of 15 residues. CDR1 is SGHDN and CDR2 is FVKESK in the germline V gene. The CDR3 is CASSHRGQGSLEQYF. The CDR3 nucleotides read TGTGCCAGCAGCCACCGGGGACAGGGATCTCTCGAGCAGTACTTC. The full variable domain, its missing parts supplied by reference TRBV14 and TRBJ2-7, is EAGVTQFPSHSVIEKGQTVTLRCDPISGHDNLYWYRRVMGKEIKFLLHFVKESKQDESGMPNNRFLAERTGGTYSTLKVQPAELEDSGVYFCASSHRGQGSLEQYFGPGTRLTVT.

In its sample, this clone was seen a few times. The V call is TRBV5-4, the J call TRBJ2-7; D perhaps matches TRBD2 (6 bases). The V gene lost 4 bases and the J gene lost 2 bases, with 13 bases spanning the gap. This CDR3 comprises 14 residues. CDR1 is SGHNT and CDR2 is YYREEE in the germline V gene (reference sequence). The CDR3 DNA reads TGTGCCAGCAGCGATGATAGCGGACCCTACGAGCAGTACTTC. Amino acids: CASSDDSGPYEQYF.

This chain links TRBV19 with TRBJ1-2; D is unclear. The CDR3 loop spans 16 amino acids. Per germline, CDR1 LNHDA and CDR2 SQIVND (reference sequence). Trimming cost V 4 bases and J 2 bases, with 17 bases left between them. CDR3 amino acids: CASSTTSGALNYGYTF. CDR3 sequence (DNA): TGTGCCAGTAGTACTACCTCCGGAGCCTTAAACTATGGCTACACCTTC.

This chain uses TRBV5-6 with TRBJ2-5, with 8 bases aligning to TRBD1. Germline V CDR1 and CDR2: SGHDT, YYEEEE. V was pared by 4 bases and J by 3 bases, with 5 bases of the junction left unmatched. The CDR3 extends over 14 amino acids. The DNA for the CDR3 is TGTGCCAGCAGCGACACAGGGGGGAAAGAGACCCAGTACTTC. Translated: CASSDTGGKETQYF.